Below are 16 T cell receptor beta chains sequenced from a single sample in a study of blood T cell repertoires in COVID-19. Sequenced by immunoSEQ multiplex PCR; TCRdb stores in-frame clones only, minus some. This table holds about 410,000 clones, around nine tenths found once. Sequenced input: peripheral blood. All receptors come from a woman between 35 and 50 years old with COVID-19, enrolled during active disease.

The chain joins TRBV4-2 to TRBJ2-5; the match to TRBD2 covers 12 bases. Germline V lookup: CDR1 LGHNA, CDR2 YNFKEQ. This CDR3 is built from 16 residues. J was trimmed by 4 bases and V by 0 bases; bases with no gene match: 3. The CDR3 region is CASSQDSSGGAETQYF. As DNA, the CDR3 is TGTGCCAGCAGCCAAGACTCTAGCGGGGGGGCAGAGACCCAGTACTTC.

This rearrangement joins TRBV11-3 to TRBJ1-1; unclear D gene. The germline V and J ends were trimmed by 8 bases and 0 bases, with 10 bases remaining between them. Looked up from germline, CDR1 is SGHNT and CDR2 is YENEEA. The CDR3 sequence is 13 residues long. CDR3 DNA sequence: TGTGCCAGCTCGGTGGAGCTGAACACTGAAGCTTTCTTT. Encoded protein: CASSVELNTEAFF.

CDR3 bases: TGTGCCATCAGGGAGGGACTAGCGGGGGGTTACGAGCAGTACTTC. This gives the protein CAIREGLAGGYEQYF. The rearrangement links TRBV10-3 to TRBJ2-7; 15 bases fit TRBD2. Unmatched junction bases numbered 4, after V lost 6 bases and J lost 4 bases. The CDR3 runs 15 residues. Per the germline V gene, CDR1 is ENHRY and CDR2 is SYGVKD.

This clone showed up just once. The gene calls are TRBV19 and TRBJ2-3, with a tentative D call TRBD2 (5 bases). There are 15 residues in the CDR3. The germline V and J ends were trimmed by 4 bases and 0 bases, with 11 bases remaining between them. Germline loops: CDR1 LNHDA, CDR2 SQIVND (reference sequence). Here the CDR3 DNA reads TGTGCCAGTAGTAACCCCGGGAAAAGCACAGATACGCAGTATTTT. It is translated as CASSNPGKSTDTQYF. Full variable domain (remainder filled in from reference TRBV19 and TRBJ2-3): DGGITQSPKYLFRKEGQNVTLSCEQNLNHDAMYWYRQDPGQGLRLIYYSQIVNDFQKGDIAEGYSVSREKKESFPLTVTSAQKNPTAFYLCASSNPGKSTDTQYFGPGTRLTVL.

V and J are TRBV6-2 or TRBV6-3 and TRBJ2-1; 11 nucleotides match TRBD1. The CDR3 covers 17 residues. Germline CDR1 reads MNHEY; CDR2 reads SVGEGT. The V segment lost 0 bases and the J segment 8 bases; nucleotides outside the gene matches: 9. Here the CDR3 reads CASSYSLDRGLQYEQFF. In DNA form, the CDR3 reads TGTGCCAGCAGTTACTCTTTGGACAGGGGGCTACAATATGAGCAGTTCTTC.

The CDR3 reads CATLDSGGGDEQFF. In nucleotides, the CDR3 is TGTGCCACCCTAGATAGCGGGGGAGGGGATGAGCAGTTCTTC. The rearrangement links TRBV7-9 to TRBJ2-1; 9 bases are a match to TRBD2. The CDR3 loop spans 14 amino acids. With V trimmed by 10 bases and J by 8 bases, 12 bases remained unmatched. Per germline, CDR1 SEHNR and CDR2 FQNEAQ (reference sequence). Complete variable domain (other parts from reference TRBV7-9 and TRBJ2-1): DTGVSQNPRHKITKRGQNVTFRCDPISEHNRLYWYRQTLGQGPEFLTYFQNEAQLEKSRLLSDRFSAERPKGSFSTLEIQRTEQGDSAMYLCATLDSGGGDEQFFGPGTRLTVL.

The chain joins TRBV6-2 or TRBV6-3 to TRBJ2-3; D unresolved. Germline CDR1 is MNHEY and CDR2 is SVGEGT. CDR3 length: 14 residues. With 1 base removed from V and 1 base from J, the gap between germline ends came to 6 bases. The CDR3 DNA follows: TGTGCCAGCAGTTACTATGCGGGCACAGATACGCAGTATTTT. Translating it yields CASSYYAGTDTQYF.

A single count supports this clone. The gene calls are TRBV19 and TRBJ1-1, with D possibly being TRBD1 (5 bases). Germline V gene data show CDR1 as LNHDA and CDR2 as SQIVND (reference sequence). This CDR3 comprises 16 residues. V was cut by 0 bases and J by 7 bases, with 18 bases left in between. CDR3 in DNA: TGTGCCAGTAGTATAGATCGAAGTAGGAGGGGCGGTGAAGCTTTCTTT. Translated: CASSIDRSRRGGEAFF.

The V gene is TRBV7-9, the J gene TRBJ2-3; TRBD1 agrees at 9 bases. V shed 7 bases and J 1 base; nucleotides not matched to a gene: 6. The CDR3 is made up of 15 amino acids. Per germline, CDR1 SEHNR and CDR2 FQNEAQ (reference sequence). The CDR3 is CASTPRTGGTDTQYF. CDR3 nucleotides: TGTGCCAGCACCCCCAGGACAGGGGGCACAGATACGCAGTATTTT.

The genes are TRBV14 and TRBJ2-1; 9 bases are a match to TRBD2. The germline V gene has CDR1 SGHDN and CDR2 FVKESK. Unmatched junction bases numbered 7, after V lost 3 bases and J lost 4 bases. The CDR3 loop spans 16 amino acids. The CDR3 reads CASSQMGLAVYNEQFF. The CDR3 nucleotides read TGTGCCAGCAGCCAGATGGGACTAGCAGTTTACAATGAGCAGTTCTTC.

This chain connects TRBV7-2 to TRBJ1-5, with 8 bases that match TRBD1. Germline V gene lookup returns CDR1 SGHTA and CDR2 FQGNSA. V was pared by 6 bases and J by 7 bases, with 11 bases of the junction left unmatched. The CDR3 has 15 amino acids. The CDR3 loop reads CASRSATGGNQPQHF. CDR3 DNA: TGTGCCAGCAGGTCGGCCACAGGGGGAAACCAGCCCCAGCATTTT. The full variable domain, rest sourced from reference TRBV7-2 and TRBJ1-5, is GAGVSQSPSNKVTEKGKDVELRCDPISGHTALYWYRQSLGQGLEFLIYFQGNSAPDKSGLPSDRFSAERTGGSVSTLTIQRTQQEDSAVYLCASRSATGGNQPQHFGDGTRLSIL.

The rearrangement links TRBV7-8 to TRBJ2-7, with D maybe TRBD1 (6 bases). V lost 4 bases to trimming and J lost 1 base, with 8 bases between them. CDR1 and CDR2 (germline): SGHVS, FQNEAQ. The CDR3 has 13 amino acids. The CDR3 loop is CASSWDISYEQYF. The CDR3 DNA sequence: TGTGCCAGCAGCTGGGACATTTCCTACGAGCAGTACTTC.

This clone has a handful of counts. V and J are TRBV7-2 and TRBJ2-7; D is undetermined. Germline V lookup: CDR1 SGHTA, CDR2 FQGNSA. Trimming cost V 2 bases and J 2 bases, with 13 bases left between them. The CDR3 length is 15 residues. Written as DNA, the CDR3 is TGTGCCAGCAGCTTAATGCTGGGCCAGACCTACGAGCAGTACTTC. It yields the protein CASSLMLGQTYEQYF.

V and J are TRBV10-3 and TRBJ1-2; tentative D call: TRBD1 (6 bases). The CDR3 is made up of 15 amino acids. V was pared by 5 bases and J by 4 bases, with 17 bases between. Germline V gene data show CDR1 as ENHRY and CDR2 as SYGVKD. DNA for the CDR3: TGTGCCATCAGTACGCAGGGGATCCCCTTCTATGGCTACACCTTC. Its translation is CAISTQGIPFYGYTF.

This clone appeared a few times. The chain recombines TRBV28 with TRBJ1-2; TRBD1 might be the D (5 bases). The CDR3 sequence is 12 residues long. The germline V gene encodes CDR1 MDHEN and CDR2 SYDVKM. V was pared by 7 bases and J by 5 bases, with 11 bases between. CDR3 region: CASTDSYYGYTF. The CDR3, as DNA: TGTGCCAGCACCGACAGCTATTATGGCTACACCTTC.

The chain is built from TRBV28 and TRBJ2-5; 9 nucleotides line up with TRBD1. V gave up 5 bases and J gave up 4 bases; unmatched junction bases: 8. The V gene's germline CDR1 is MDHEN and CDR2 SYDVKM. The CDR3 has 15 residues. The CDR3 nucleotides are TGTGCCAGCAGTCGACCGGGACAGGGTCGAGAGACCCAGTACTTC. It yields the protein CASSRPGQGRETQYF.